The 27 T cell receptor beta chains given below trace back to one sample, sequenced in a study of post-analysis software for immune sequencing data (dated by TCRdb to about 2015). General findings and caveats noted by the study authors: Patients showed significantly higher frequencies than controls for roughly five TRBV segments, among them TRBV5-6, TRBV5-1 and TRBV20-1.

The library came from PCR. These reads were obtained on an Illumina HiSeq 2500. To reduce PCR and sequencing biases, unique molecular identifiers were incorporated into the TCR beta cDNA libraries. TCRdb took the public reads, trimmed them with fastp at Q25, ran MiXCR for clone calling and kept in-frame beta chains. All rows with the same CDR3 protein become a single entry with the most common DNA and genes. A total of around 500,000 distinct CDR3 sequences appear in this sample, roughly 34% of them only once. Of the sample, under 7% is held by the ten largest clones. The antigens for these receptors are not known. Sequencing used blood. The receptors were sampled from a girl aged 2-17 years with multiple sclerosis.

V and J are TRBV11-2 and TRBJ1-2; 7 nucleotides align to TRBD1. CDR3 length equals 17 residues. V was clipped by 4 bases and J by 5 bases; unmatched bases: 16. CDR1 and CDR2 from the germline V gene are SGHAT and FQNNGV. In nucleotides, the CDR3 is TGTGCCAGCAGCTCGACAGGGACCCACGGTGGGGGTTATGGCTACACCTTC. This encodes CASSSTGTHGGGYGYTF.

The rearrangement uses TRBV4-1 and TRBJ1-2; D unclear. Deletions cut 1 base from V and 5 bases from J, with 14 bases between. Germline CDR1 MGHRA, CDR2 YSYEKL. This CDR3 region has 15 residues. Written as DNA, the CDR3 is TGCGCCAGCAGCCAAGTATTAAGGAGAACATATGGCTACACCTTC. Translation: CASSQVLRRTYGYTF.

This clonotype turned up a few times. This CDR3 is CASSLNIDTQYF. The CDR3 nucleotides are TGTGCCAGCAGCCTTAATATAGATACGCAGTATTTT. The genes are TRBV7-2 and TRBJ2-3; D gene unclear. Germline CDR1 is SGHTA and CDR2 is FQGNSA. The CDR3 is 12 amino acids. The V end was cut by 5 bases, the J end by 5 bases, with 8 bases between.

The V and J genes are TRBV5-1 and TRBJ2-5, with 12 bases matching TRBD2. With 2 bases clipped from V and 2 bases from J, the junction kept 10 bases outside the gene matches. This CDR3 has 18 residues. Looked up from germline, CDR1 is SGHRS and CDR2 is YFSETQ. The CDR3 is CASSFGASGGAPQETQYF. In DNA form, the CDR3 reads TGCGCCAGCAGCTTCGGGGCTAGCGGGGGGGCCCCACAAGAGACCCAGTACTTC.

The gene calls are TRBV6-6 and TRBJ1-2; D is undetermined. This CDR3 spans 15 amino acids. CDR1 and CDR2 from the germline V gene are MNHNY and SVGAGI (reference sequence). Trimming cost V 7 bases and J 0 bases, with 15 bases left between them. CDR3: CASTQGGGSNYGYTF. CDR3 bases: TGTGCCAGCACCCAAGGAGGAGGATCTAACTATGGCTACACCTTC.

This sequence joins TRBV10-3 and TRBJ2-5; possibly TRBD1 for D (5 bases). Germline assignment: CDR1 ENHRY and CDR2 SYGVKD. The CDR3 is 14 residues long. The V gene lost 6 bases and the J gene lost 4 bases, with 15 bases spanning the gap. CDR3 sequence reads: CAISRDRGTETQYF. DNA of the CDR3: TGTGCCATCAGCCGCGACAGAGGAACAGAGACCCAGTACTTC.

This rearrangement joins TRBV10-3 to TRBJ1-4; maybe TRBD1 (5 bases). V lost 2 bases to trimming and J lost 7 bases, with 14 bases between them. The CDR3 runs 15 residues. Germline V gives CDR1 ENHRY, CDR2 SYGVKD. The CDR3 spells CAISEDGTGPEKLFF. The CDR3 region has the DNA TGTGCCATCAGTGAGGATGGGACGGGGCCTGAAAAACTGTTTTTT.

In this sample, this clonotype turned up a few times. The V call is TRBV12-3 or TRBV12-4, the J call TRBJ2-5, with a weak D call TRBD2 (5 bases). Trimming shortened V by 5 bases and J by 1 base, and 14 bases separated the two germline ends. This CDR3 spans 15 amino acids. CDR3 coding DNA: TGTGCCAGCAGTCACCCCGGGGAAATCCAAGAGACCCAGTACTTC. Encoded protein: CASSHPGEIQETQYF.

The chain links TRBV6-2 or TRBV6-3 to TRBJ2-7; 8 bases map to TRBD2. CDR1 is MNHEY and CDR2 is SVGEGT in the germline V gene. The CDR3 totals 13 residues. J lost 4 bases, V lost 8 bases, and 7 bases had no gene match. Here the CDR3 reads CASSSGGQYEQYF. The CDR3 bases are TGTGCCAGCTCGAGCGGGGGCCAATACGAGCAGTACTTC.

On this clonotype itself: With a much larger clone just one base away, this may be a read error. This chain joins TRBV6-5 and TRBJ2-1; no clear D gene. The assigned J gene may be wrong: the sequence end matches TRBJ2-7 better. The CDR3 is 12 amino acids. Germline assignment: CDR1 MNHEY and CDR2 SVGAGI. The CDR3: CASSSYDNEQYF. CDR3 DNA: TGTGCCAGCAGCTCATACGACAATGAGCAGTACTTC.

The genes are TRBV29-1 and TRBJ2-3; 8 positions agree with TRBD2. With 8 bases clipped from V and 0 bases from J, the junction kept 7 bases outside the gene matches. The length of the CDR3 is 14 residues. Germline CDR1 SQVTM, CDR2 ANQGSEA. CDR3 sequence: CSSRTSSSTDTQYF. CDR3 bases: TGCAGCAGTAGGACTAGCAGCAGCACAGATACGCAGTATTTT.

Concerning this clonotype itself: One end of the junction does not line up with germline, which may come from a read error. The chain combines TRBV18 with TRBJ2-5; D unclear. Germline CDR1 KGHSH, CDR2 LQKENI. The CDR3 loop spans 13 amino acids. CDR3 DNA sequence: TGTGCCAGTTCACTACCGTACCAAGAGGCCCAGTACTTC. Its translation: CASSLPYQEAQYF.

The chain carries TRBV29-1 and TRBJ2-1; TRBD1 matches 12 bases. The CDR3 is 11 amino acids. CDR1 SQVTM and CDR2 ANQGSEA come from the germline V gene. J gave up 8 bases and V 7 bases, and 0 bases lay outside the gene matches. Written as DNA, the CDR3 is TGCAGCGGGGACAGGGGGCATGAGCAGTTCTTC. This sequence encodes CSGDRGHEQFF.

The table lists this clonotype with a few counts. The chain's CDR3 is CASSPPMSGGYGYTF. The CDR3 region has the DNA TGTGCCAGCAGTCCCCCCATGTCGGGTGGGTATGGCTACACCTTC. This chain links TRBV28 with TRBJ1-2; D call uncertain. V was shortened by 5 bases and J by 5 bases, with 18 bases between the two germline ends. This CDR3 has 15 amino acids. Germline CDR1 reads MDHEN; CDR2 reads SYDVKM.

This clonotype was counted a few times. The chain is built from TRBV6-6 and TRBJ2-2; D possibly matches TRBD1 or TRBD2 (5 bases each). Germline V lookup: CDR1 MNHNY, CDR2 SVGAGI (reference sequence). V gave up 6 bases and J gave up 6 bases, with 11 bases separating them. The CDR3 contains 13 residues. The CDR3 sequence: CASRVPGPGELFF. CDR3 in DNA: TGTGCCAGCAGAGTCCCGGGGCCCGGGGAGCTGTTTTTT.

V and J are TRBV9 and TRBJ2-2; D is possibly TRBD1 (6 bases). Germline CDR1 SGDLS, CDR2 YYNGEE. The V gene lost 3 bases and the J gene lost 0 bases, with 9 bases spanning the gap. This CDR3 has 15 amino acids. CDR3 nucleotide sequence: TGTGCCAGCAGCGCCGGGACACCGAACACCGGGGAGCTGTTTTTT. Translating gives CASSAGTPNTGELFF.

This clonotype has a handful of counts. The chain is built from TRBV20-1 and TRBJ1-1; no definite D call. CDR3 length equals 11 residues. CDR1 is DFQATT, CDR2 SNEGSKA, per germline (reference sequence). V was clipped by 4 bases and J by 0 bases, with 3 bases between them. CDR3 sequence: CSATVNTEAFF. The CDR3 nucleotides read TGCAGTGCTACCGTGAACACTGAAGCTTTCTTT.

Many counts were recorded for this clonotype. This chain links TRBV25-1 with TRBJ2-1; TRBD2 agrees at 16 bases. Germline lookup yields CDR1 MGHDK and CDR2 SYGVNS. The CDR3 totals 19 residues. V shed 3 bases, J shed 12 bases, and the junction held 17 bases outside the gene matches. CDR3 in amino acids: CASSDPPGLGTSGGALQFF. As DNA, the CDR3 is TGTGCCAGCAGTGACCCCCCAGGTTTAGGGACTAGCGGGGGGGCGCTGCAGTTCTTC.

The chain is built from TRBV20-1 and TRBJ2-7; the match to TRBD2 covers 11 bases. The CDR3 is 15 amino acids. Germline V gene data show CDR1 as DFQATT and CDR2 as SNEGSKA (reference sequence). V lost 0 bases and J lost 4; bases outside the gene matches: 5. As DNA, the CDR3 is TGCAGTGCTAGAGATCTAGCGGGGGGCCAATACGAGCAGTACTTC. It is translated as CSARDLAGGQYEQYF.

The chain joins TRBV5-4 to TRBJ2-1; 8 bases agree with TRBD2. Trimming removed 1 base from V and 7 bases from J; junction bases left unmatched: 10. The V gene's germline CDR1 is SGHNT and CDR2 YYREEE (reference sequence). This CDR3 region has 16 residues. Here the CDR3 reads CASSLYSGGAGNEQFF. The CDR3 DNA reads as TGTGCCAGCAGCTTGTATTCCGGGGGGGCAGGGAATGAGCAGTTCTTC.

The chain combines TRBV20-1 with TRBJ2-5; TRBD2 matches 8 bases. The junction had 8 bases not matched to a gene; V was cut back by 3 bases and J by 2 bases. Germline values: CDR1 DFQATT, CDR2 SNEGSKA (reference sequence). CDR3 size: 15 residues. CDR3 protein: CSAREPSGWQETQYF. The CDR3 coding sequence is TGCAGTGCTAGGGAGCCTAGCGGGTGGCAAGAGACCCAGTACTTC.

The V call is TRBV3-1, the J call TRBJ2-4, with no clear D. The CDR3 consists of 16 residues. The V and J ends lost 0 bases and 6 bases respectively, with 15 bases between them. CDR1 is LGHDT and CDR2 is YNNKEL in the germline V gene (reference sequence). The CDR3 spells CASSQEGLGSGNIQYF. CDR3 nucleotide sequence: TGTGCCAGCAGCCAAGAGGGTTTGGGGTCTGGAAACATTCAGTACTTC.

The rearrangement links TRBV12-3 or TRBV12-4 to TRBJ2-3; TRBD2 matches at 8 bases. The V gene end was trimmed by 8 bases and the J gene end by 1 base; junction bases not matched to a gene: 8. The CDR3 length is 15 residues. CDR3 sequence: CASSLQAGGTDTQYF. CDR3 sequence (DNA): TGTGCCAGCTCGCTTCAAGCGGGGGGCACAGATACGCAGTATTTT.

The table lists this clonotype with a few counts. Its ends do not fully match the called genes, so a read error is possible. The V gene is TRBV5-1, the J gene TRBJ2-7; no clear D. This CDR3 has 14 amino acids. Germline V lookup: CDR1 SGHRS, CDR2 YFSETQ. CDR3 in amino acids: CVSSPDGSSYEQYF. CDR3 sequence (DNA): TGCGTCAGCAGCCCCGACGGCAGCTCCTACGAGCAGTACTTC.

This chain uses TRBV5-1 with TRBJ2-3; the match to TRBD2 covers 13 bases. The germline V gene has CDR1 SGHRS and CDR2 YFSETQ. V shed 4 bases and J 5 bases; nucleotides not matched to a gene: 7. The CDR3 is 16 residues long. Written as DNA, the CDR3 is TGCGCCAGCAGCCCCGAGGGACTAGCGGGGCAAGATACGCAGTATTTT. Amino acids: CASSPEGLAGQDTQYF. Based on the CDR3 plus reference TRBV5-1 and TRBJ2-3, the full variable domain is KAGVTQTPRYLIKTRGQQVTLSCSPISGHRSVSWYQQTPGQGLQFLFEYFSETQRNKGNFPGRFSGRQFSNSRSEMNVSTLELGDSALYLCASSPEGLAGQDTQYFGPGTRLTVL.

This clonotype was recorded at least ten times. The chain uses TRBV5-1 and TRBJ1-4, with D unresolved. The CDR3 loop spans 15 amino acids. V was shortened by 0 bases and J by 7 bases, with 13 bases between the two germline ends. The germline V gene has CDR1 SGHRS and CDR2 YFSETQ. CDR3 sequence: CASSLAGTPGEKLFF. The CDR3 nucleotides are TGCGCCAGCAGCTTGGCCGGCACACCGGGTGAAAAACTGTTTTTT.

This clonotype was observed a few times. The gene calls are TRBV24-1 and TRBJ2-4, with 11 bases fitting TRBD1. The CDR3 totals 15 residues. Germline V CDR1 and CDR2: KGHDR, SFDVKD. Losses at the gene ends were 5 bases for V and 2 bases for J; bases not matched to a gene: 1. The CDR3 reads CATSGTGGTKNIQYF. The CDR3, as DNA: TGTGCCACCAGTGGGACAGGGGGCACCAAAAACATTCAGTACTTC.